One sample yielded the 24 T cell receptor beta chains listed below, sequenced in a study of blood T cell repertoires in COVID-19. Clones were read by immunoSEQ multiplex PCR, and TCRdb kept only the in-frame ones, dropping some. This table has about 200,000 clones, roughly four fifths appearing once. Material: peripheral blood. All receptors derive from a woman aged 50 to 60 with active or convalescent COVID-19.

CDR3 region: CASSVALRNTEAFF. Written as DNA, the CDR3 is TGTGCCAGCAGCGTCGCGCTCCGGAACACTGAAGCTTTCTTT. The genes are TRBV2 and TRBJ1-1; D is unclear. V was cut by 6 bases and J by 1 base, with 12 bases left in between. Germline values: CDR1 SNHLY, CDR2 FYNNEI. This CDR3 region has 14 residues.

The chain couples TRBV2 to TRBJ1-6; no firm D call. Germline lookup yields CDR1 SNHLY and CDR2 FYNNEI. The CDR3 covers 10 residues. The V gene lost 4 bases and the J gene lost 14 bases, with 6 bases spanning the gap. CDR3 in DNA: TGTGCCAGCAGTGGAGGAGCCCTCCACTTT. Its protein is CASSGGALHF.

This clone has just one count. This chain links TRBV6-5 with TRBJ1-5; D not certain. Germline loops: CDR1 MNHEY, CDR2 SVGAGI. V was shortened by 9 bases and J by 0 bases, with 6 bases between the two germline ends. CDR3 length: 12 amino acids. CDR3 nucleotide sequence: TGTGCCAGTACATATAGCAATCAGCCCCAGCATTTT. Residues: CASTYSNQPQHF.

The chain carries TRBV9 and TRBJ1-1, with unresolved D. The CDR3 sequence is 12 residues long. V was shortened by 0 bases and J by 3 bases, with 3 bases between the two germline ends. CDR1 and CDR2 (germline): SGDLS, YYNGEE. The CDR3 DNA reads TGTGCCAGCAGCGTAGTCGACACTGAAGCTTTCTTT. Protein product: CASSVVDTEAFF.

The rearrangement links TRBV18 to TRBJ1-2; TRBD1 matches at 8 bases. From germline, CDR1 is KGHSH and CDR2 LQKENI. This CDR3 has 13 residues. V lost 4 bases, J lost 6 bases, and 4 bases stayed unmatched. CDR3 residues: CASSLGTGDGYTF. The CDR3 DNA is TGTGCCAGCTCACTTGGGACAGGTGATGGCTACACCTTC.

In its sample, this clone was seen once. Other DNA sequences in this specimen translate into the identical CDR3. This chain links TRBV19 with TRBJ1-5; no reliable D call. Germline assignment: CDR1 LNHDA and CDR2 SQIVND (reference sequence). V was shortened by 7 bases and J by 6 bases, with 13 bases between the two germline ends. The CDR3 is made up of 13 amino acids. The CDR3 bases are TGTGCCAGTAATGGCGGGTGGGGTCAGCCCCAGCATTTT. Its translation: CASNGGWGQPQHF. The entire variable domain, with the rest obtained from reference TRBV19 and TRBJ1-5, is as follows: DGGITQSPKYLFRKEGQNVTLSCEQNLNHDAMYWYRQDPGQGLRLIYYSQIVNDFQKGDIAEGYSVSREKKESFPLTVTSAQKNPTAFYLCASNGGWGQPQHFGDGTRLSIL.

The chain carries TRBV28 and TRBJ1-2, with 12 bases lining up with TRBD1. Unmatched junction bases numbered 5, after V lost 5 bases and J lost 4 bases. The CDR3 covers 15 residues. Germline CDR1 reads MDHEN; CDR2 reads SYDVKM. In DNA form, the CDR3 reads TGTGCCAGCAGTCCAGGGACAGGGGGCCTCTATGGCTACACCTTC. The encoded protein is CASSPGTGGLYGYTF.

The chain joins TRBV5-1 to TRBJ2-5; 14 nucleotides match TRBD2. J was trimmed by 3 bases and V by 4 bases; bases with no gene match: 8. Germline V lookup: CDR1 SGHRS, CDR2 YFSETQ. The CDR3 totals 17 residues. The CDR3 protein is CASSPGWGLAGEETQYF. The CDR3, as DNA: TGCGCCAGCAGCCCAGGATGGGGACTAGCGGGGGAAGAGACCCAGTACTTC. Full variable domain (remainder filled in from reference TRBV5-1 and TRBJ2-5): KAGVTQTPRYLIKTRGQQVTLSCSPISGHRSVSWYQQTPGQGLQFLFEYFSETQRNKGNFPGRFSGRQFSNSRSEMNVSTLELGDSALYLCASSPGWGLAGEETQYFGPGTRLLVL.

The V and J genes are TRBV3-1 (or the pseudogene TRBV3-2) and TRBJ2-3; TRBD2 is a possible D gene (6 bases). Per the germline V gene, CDR1 is LGHDT and CDR2 is YNNKEL (reference sequence). The CDR3 covers 16 residues. The germline V and J ends were trimmed by 1 base and 2 bases, with 13 bases remaining between them. The CDR3 DNA follows: TGTGCCAGCAGCCAAGTTGGGCGGGGTTACACAGATACGCAGTATTTT. Protein sequence: CASSQVGRGYTDTQYF.

The chain carries TRBV5-1 and TRBJ1-2; TRBD1 matches at 9 bases. Trimming cost V 5 bases and J 3 bases; bases outside gene matches: 8. This CDR3 contains 15 residues. CDR1 SGHRS and CDR2 YFSETQ come from the germline V gene. The DNA of the CDR3 is TGCGCCAGCAGGGATGGACAGGGGAGTTACTATGGCTACACCTTC. Translated: CASRDGQGSYYGYTF.

The chain carries TRBV10-1 and TRBJ2-3; TRBD2 agrees at 12 bases. V shed 5 bases, J shed 3 bases, and the junction held 6 bases outside the gene matches. The CDR3 has 16 residues. From germline, CDR1 is WNHNN and CDR2 SYGVQD (reference sequence). This CDR3 reads CASSLLTSGGTDTQYF. CDR3 nucleotides: TGCGCCAGCAGTCTCTTGACTAGCGGGGGAACAGATACGCAGTATTTT.

The rearrangement joins TRBV12-3 or TRBV12-4 to TRBJ2-1; possibly TRBD2 for D (5 bases). The CDR3 has 12 residues. Trimming removed 5 bases at V and 5 bases at J, with 7 bases between. The CDR3 region is CASSQEDNEQFF. The CDR3 nucleotides are TGTGCCAGCAGTCAGGAGGACAATGAGCAGTTCTTC.

This sequence joins TRBV3-1 (or the pseudogene TRBV3-2) and TRBJ2-7; perhaps TRBD1 as D (6 bases). The CDR3 runs 13 residues. The germline gives CDR1 LGHDT, CDR2 YNNKEL (reference sequence). Trimming took off 7 bases at V and 0 bases at J, with 10 bases between the two ends. CDR3 sequence reads: CASTDRYSYEQYF. The CDR3 DNA sequence: TGTGCCAGCACTGACAGGTACTCCTACGAGCAGTACTTC.

This rearrangement joins TRBV13 to TRBJ1-1; D unclear. CDR1 PRHDT and CDR2 FYEKMQ come from the germline V gene (reference sequence). CDR3 length: 15 residues. Trimming left V 6 bases short and J 3 bases short, with 17 bases between. CDR3 nucleotides: TGTGCCAGCAGACGCTACCAACGAGGAGACACTGAAGCTTTCTTT. It yields the protein CASRRYQRGDTEAFF. The full variable domain, in which reference TRBV13 and TRBJ1-1 provide the parts outside the CDR3, is AAGVIQSPRHLIKEKRETATLKCYPIPRHDTVYWYQQGPGQDPQFLISFYEKMQSDKGSIPDRFSAQQFSDYHSELNMSSLELGDSALYFCASRRYQRGDTEAFFGQGTRLTVV.

This rearrangement joins TRBV19 to TRBJ1-6; TRBD1 is a possible D gene (6 bases). The CDR3 is 14 residues long. The germline gives CDR1 LNHDA, CDR2 SQIVND (reference sequence). Trimming stripped 6 bases from V and 7 bases from J, with 13 bases between. The chain's CDR3 is CASSTRGMNSPLHF. The CDR3 bases are TGTGCCAGTAGCACCAGGGGTATGAATTCACCCCTCCACTTT.

V usage is TRBV9 and J usage is TRBJ1-5, with 11 bases identical to TRBD1. After removal of 2 bases from V and 4 bases from J, the junction contained 2 bases not matched to a gene. Germline CDR1 is SGDLS and CDR2 is YYNGEE. This CDR3 comprises 15 residues. The CDR3 region has the DNA TGTGCCAGCAGCGTGGGGACAGGGGGTAATCAGCCCCAGCATTTT. Amino acid sequence: CASSVGTGGNQPQHF.

V gene TRBV5-4 combines with J gene TRBJ1-2; tentative D call: TRBD1 (6 bases). The V end was cut by 3 bases, the J end by 6 bases, with 21 bases between. Germline CDR1 SGHNT, CDR2 YYREEE (reference sequence). CDR3 size: 16 residues. CDR3 bases: TGTGCCAGCAGCTCGGGGGGCAGGGGTGATGGAGATGGCTACACCTTC. It is translated as CASSSGGRGDGDGYTF.

This chain uses TRBV4-2 with TRBJ1-1; no clear D gene. The V gene lost 0 bases and the J gene lost 8 bases, with 10 bases spanning the gap. Germline V CDR1 and CDR2: LGHNA, YNFKEQ. The CDR3 covers 13 residues. The CDR3 coding sequence is TGTGCCAGCAGCCAAGAAACGGGGAACGAAGCTTTCTTT. As protein: CASSQETGNEAFF.

V and J are TRBV9 and TRBJ1-4, with D unresolved. The CDR3 has 14 residues. Germline lookup yields CDR1 SGDLS and CDR2 YYNGEE. The V end lost 0 bases, the J end lost 6 bases, and 9 bases lay between the germline ends. The CDR3: CASSVGSIDEKLFF. The DNA of the CDR3 is TGTGCCAGCAGCGTAGGAAGCATCGATGAAAAACTGTTTTTT. Looking up the rest from reference TRBV9 and TRBJ1-4 gives the full variable domain: DSGVTQTPKHLITATGQRVTLRCSPRSGDLSVYWYQQSLDQGLQFLIQYYNGEERAKGNILERFSAQQFPDLHSELNLSSLELGDSALYFCASSVGSIDEKLFFGSGTQLSVL.

This clone has just one count. This chain connects TRBV29-1 to TRBJ2-7, with D tentatively TRBD1 (6 bases). Germline V gene sequence: CDR1 SQVTM, CDR2 ANQGSEA. Trimming removed 4 bases at V and 5 bases at J, with 18 bases between. The CDR3 contains 14 residues. This CDR3 is CSVVPQGIVDEQYF. The DNA for the CDR3 is TGCAGCGTTGTACCGCAGGGGATTGTGGACGAGCAGTACTTC.

The V call is TRBV10-3, the J call TRBJ2-7; TRBD1 is a possible D gene (5 bases). The CDR3 totals 11 residues. Germline CDR1 and CDR2: ENHRY and SYGVKD. Trimming left V 10 bases short and J 9 bases short, with 16 bases between. The CDR3 loop reads CANGQGQGQYF. CDR3 DNA sequence: TGTGCCAATGGGCAGGGCCAAGGGCAGTACTTC.

The chain uses TRBV3-1 (or the pseudogene TRBV3-2) and TRBJ2-5, with D unclear. The V end was cut by 1 base, the J end by 2 bases, with 17 bases between. The CDR3 runs to 17 residues. CDR1 is LGHDT, CDR2 YNNKEL, per germline (reference sequence). The CDR3 sequence is CASSQARQRSKQETQYF. In DNA form, the CDR3 reads TGTGCCAGCAGCCAAGCCCGGCAACGTAGCAAACAAGAGACCCAGTACTTC.

In this sample, this clone turned up once. The chain employs TRBV5-1 and TRBJ2-1; 7 nucleotides line up with TRBD1. The trim removed 1 base at V and 0 bases at J, leaving 4 bases unmatched. Germline CDR1 is SGHRS and CDR2 is YFSETQ. There are 16 residues in the CDR3. For the CDR3, the DNA is TGCGCCAGCAGCTTGCAGGGGGTAAGCTCCTACAATGAGCAGTTCTTC. It specifies CASSLQGVSSYNEQFF.

This clone was detected a few times. In nucleotides, the CDR3 is TGTGCCAGCAGCCTGACAGGGTATGACACCGGGGAGCTGTTTTTT. Its translation is CASSLTGYDTGELFF. This chain links TRBV7-2 with TRBJ2-2, with 7 bases that match TRBD1. The junction had 6 bases not matched to a gene; V was cut back by 5 bases and J by 3 bases. Germline assignment: CDR1 SGHTA and CDR2 FQGNSA. The CDR3 spans 15 residues.